The 12 T cell receptor beta chains in this list originate from one sample, sequenced in a study of blood T cell repertoires in COVID-19 (dated by TCRdb to about 2020). Receptors were amplified or captured by the immunoSEQ multiplex PCR assay. The clones in this table, taken by TCRdb from immuneACCESS, are in-frame only. Not every clone is retained; where verified, under half of the shortfall comes from an unresolved V gene, and the cause of the rest is unknown. The sample table contains 150,000 to 160,000 clones; only one count was recorded for around 91% of them. Over 12% of the sample rests with the top ten. Specimen: peripheral blood. The receptors stem from a woman aged 40 to 49 with acute or convalescent COVID-19.

The V call is TRBV11-3, the J call TRBJ1-1, with 11 bases lining up with TRBD1. CDR3 length: 17 amino acids. CDR1 is SGHNT and CDR2 is YENEEA in the germline V gene. Unmatched junction bases numbered 7, after V lost 0 bases and J lost 4 bases. The CDR3 protein is CASSLDVTDRGPTEAFF. The CDR3 coding sequence is TGTGCCAGCAGCTTAGACGTAACGGACAGGGGGCCCACTGAAGCTTTCTTT. The entire variable domain, with the rest obtained from reference TRBV11-3 and TRBJ1-1, is as follows: EAGVVQSPRYKIIEKKQPVAFWCNPISGHNTLYWYLQNLGQGPELLIRYENEEAVDDSQLPKDRFSAERLKGVDSTLKIQPAELGDSAVYLCASSLDVTDRGPTEAFFGQGTRLTVV.

The V call is TRBV7-7, the J call TRBJ1-1; D might be TRBD1 (6 bases). The CDR3 is 17 residues long. CDR1 is SSHAT and CDR2 is FNYEAQ in the germline V gene (reference sequence). The V and J ends lost 11 bases and 0 bases respectively, with 25 bases between them. CDR3: CARVGGRGEGMNTEAFF. The CDR3 bases are TGTGCCCGCGTTGGTGGCAGGGGAGAGGGAATGAACACTGAAGCTTTCTTT.

This clone is a singleton in its sample. The chain joins TRBV2 to TRBJ1-1, with D possibly matching TRBD1 (5 bases). V lost 6 bases to trimming and J lost 4 bases, with 9 bases between them. The CDR3 has 12 amino acids. Germline lookup yields CDR1 SNHLY and CDR2 FYNNEI. CDR3 amino acids: CASSTGFTEAFF. In DNA form, the CDR3 reads TGTGCCAGCAGCACAGGCTTCACTGAAGCTTTCTTT.

CDR3 in DNA: TGTGCCAGCAGCCAATCAGGGAATCGAGATACGCAGTATTTT. Translation gives CASSQSGNRDTQYF. The chain is built from TRBV4-2 and TRBJ2-3, with D possibly being TRBD1 (5 bases). CDR1 and CDR2 (germline): LGHNA, YNFKEQ. The CDR3 covers 14 residues. The germline V and J ends were trimmed by 2 bases and 5 bases, with 11 bases remaining between them.

A remark on this clone: This specimen includes other DNA sequences encoding the same CDR3. V and J are TRBV9 and TRBJ2-2, with D perhaps matching TRBD1 (5 bases). With 0 bases removed from V and 4 bases from J, the gap between germline ends came to 10 bases. This CDR3 is 15 amino acids long. CDR1 and CDR2 from the germline V gene are SGDLS and YYNGEE. The CDR3 loop is CASSVGRVGTGELFF. In nucleotides, the CDR3 is TGTGCCAGCAGCGTAGGCAGGGTAGGCACCGGGGAGCTGTTTTTT.

The chain carries TRBV9 and TRBJ1-5; TRBD1 matches 8 bases. The length of the CDR3 is 14 residues. Per the germline V gene, CDR1 is SGDLS and CDR2 is YYNGEE. The V segment lost 4 bases and the J segment 3 bases; nucleotides outside the gene matches: 3. The CDR3, as DNA: TGTGCCAGCAGCCGGACAGGGAACAATCAGCCCCAGCATTTT. Translation: CASSRTGNNQPQHF.

The V gene is TRBV4-2, the J gene TRBJ2-7, with D perhaps TRBD1 (5 bases). The germline V gene has CDR1 LGHNA and CDR2 YNFKEQ. The germline V and J ends were trimmed by 4 bases and 4 bases, with 20 bases remaining between them. This CDR3 is 16 amino acids long. Written as DNA, the CDR3 is TGTGCCAGCAGCCGGGGCGTTGAGAGTCGTAGATACGAGCAGTACTTC. It is translated as CASSRGVESRRYEQYF.

The rearrangement joins TRBV5-4 to TRBJ1-6; 10 bases are shared with TRBD1. The CDR3 is made up of 17 amino acids. The germline CDR1 and CDR2 sequences are SGHNT and YYREEE (reference sequence). V lost 4 bases to trimming and J lost 6 bases; unmatched junction nucleotides: 10. CDR3 loop: CASSPTGTGVVNSPLHF. The CDR3 DNA follows: TGTGCCAGCAGCCCAACCGGGACAGGGGTAGTTAATTCACCCCTCCACTTT.

The chain is built from TRBV19 and TRBJ2-7; D gene ambiguous. Trimming shortened V by 5 bases and J by 2 bases, and 16 bases separated the two germline ends. This CDR3 contains 15 residues. Germline loops: CDR1 LNHDA, CDR2 SQIVND (reference sequence). The CDR3 DNA reads as TGTGCCAGTAGTTTTAATCGCTACGGAGCCTACGAGCAGTACTTC. It encodes CASSFNRYGAYEQYF.

The chain joins TRBV18 to TRBJ1-6; D call uncertain. Germline lookup yields CDR1 KGHSH and CDR2 LQKENI. Deletions cut 1 base from V and 7 bases from J, with 14 bases between. The CDR3 totals 16 residues. In DNA, the CDR3 is TGTGCCAGCTCACCACAGACCTACCCGGGAAATTCACCCCTCCACTTT. Residues: CASSPQTYPGNSPLHF.

The chain is built from TRBV5-1 and TRBJ1-1; 8 bases agree with TRBD1. Germline V gives CDR1 SGHRS, CDR2 YFSETQ. There are 16 residues in the CDR3. V lost 5 bases to trimming and J lost 3 bases; unmatched junction nucleotides: 12. CDR3 nucleotide sequence: TGCGCCAGCAGTCGCCAGGGGGCGGGGGAGGACACTGAAGCTTTCTTT. Amino acid sequence: CASSRQGAGEDTEAFF. The whole variable domain, filled in from reference TRBV5-1 and TRBJ1-1, reads KAGVTQTPRYLIKTRGQQVTLSCSPISGHRSVSWYQQTPGQGLQFLFEYFSETQRNKGNFPGRFSGRQFSNSRSEMNVSTLELGDSALYLCASSRQGAGEDTEAFFGQGTRLTVV.

The chain is built from TRBV19 and TRBJ2-3; maybe TRBD2 (6 bases). The CDR3 is made up of 15 amino acids. Per germline, CDR1 LNHDA and CDR2 SQIVND (reference sequence). V gave up 2 bases and J gave up 0 bases, with 9 bases separating them. CDR3 in amino acids: CASSIRSGSTDTQYF. CDR3 nucleotide sequence: TGTGCCAGTAGTATAAGGAGCGGGAGCACAGATACGCAGTATTTT.